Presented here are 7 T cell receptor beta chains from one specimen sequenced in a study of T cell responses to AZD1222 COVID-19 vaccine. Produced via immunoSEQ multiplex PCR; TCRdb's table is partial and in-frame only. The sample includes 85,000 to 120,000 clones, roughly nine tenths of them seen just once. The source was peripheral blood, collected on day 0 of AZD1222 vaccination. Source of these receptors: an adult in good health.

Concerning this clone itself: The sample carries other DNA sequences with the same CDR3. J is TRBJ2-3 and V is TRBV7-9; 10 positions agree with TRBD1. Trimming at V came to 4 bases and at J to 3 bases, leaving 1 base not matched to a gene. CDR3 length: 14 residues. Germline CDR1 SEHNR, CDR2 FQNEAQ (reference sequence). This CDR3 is CASSSGQGTDTQYF. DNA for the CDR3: TGTGCCAGCAGCTCGGGACAGGGGACAGATACGCAGTATTTT.

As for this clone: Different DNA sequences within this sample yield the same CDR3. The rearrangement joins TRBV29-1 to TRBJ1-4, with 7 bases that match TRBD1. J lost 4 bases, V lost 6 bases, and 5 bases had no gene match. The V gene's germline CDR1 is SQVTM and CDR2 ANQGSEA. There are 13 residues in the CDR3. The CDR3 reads CSVKTGSNEKLFF. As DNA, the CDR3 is TGCAGCGTCAAGACAGGGAGTAATGAAAAACTGTTTTTT.

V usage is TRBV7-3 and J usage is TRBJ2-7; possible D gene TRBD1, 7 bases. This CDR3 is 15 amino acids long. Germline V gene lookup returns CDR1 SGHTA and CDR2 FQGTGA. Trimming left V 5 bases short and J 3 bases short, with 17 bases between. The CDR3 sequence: CASSPAGQIFYEQYF. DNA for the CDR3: TGTGCCAGCAGCCCCGCGGGACAGATTTTCTACGAGCAGTACTTC.

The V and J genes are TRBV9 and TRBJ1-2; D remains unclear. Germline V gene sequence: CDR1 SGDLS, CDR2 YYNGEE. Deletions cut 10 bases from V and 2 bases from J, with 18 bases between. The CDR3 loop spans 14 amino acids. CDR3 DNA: TGTGCCGGCACCGAAGAGGGAAGAAACTATGGCTACACCTTC. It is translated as CAGTEEGRNYGYTF.

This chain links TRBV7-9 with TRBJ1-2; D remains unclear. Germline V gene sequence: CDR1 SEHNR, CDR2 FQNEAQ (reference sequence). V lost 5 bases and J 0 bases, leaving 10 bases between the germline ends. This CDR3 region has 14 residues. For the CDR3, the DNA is TGTGCCAGCAGCCCTGGGCAACCTAACTATGGCTACACCTTC. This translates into CASSPGQPNYGYTF.

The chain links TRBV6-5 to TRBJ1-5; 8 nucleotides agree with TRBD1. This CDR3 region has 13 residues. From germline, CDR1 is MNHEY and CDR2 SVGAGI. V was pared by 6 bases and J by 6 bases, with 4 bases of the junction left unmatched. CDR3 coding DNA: TGTGCCAGCAGGGACAGGGATGGTCAGCCCCAGCATTTT. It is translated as CASRDRDGQPQHF.

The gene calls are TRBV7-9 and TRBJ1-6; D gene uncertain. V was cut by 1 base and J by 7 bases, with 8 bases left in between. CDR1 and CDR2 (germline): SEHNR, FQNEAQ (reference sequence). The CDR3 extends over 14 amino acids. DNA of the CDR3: TGTGCCAGCAGCTTAGAGGGTTCAAATTCACCCCTCCACTTT. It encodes CASSLEGSNSPLHF.